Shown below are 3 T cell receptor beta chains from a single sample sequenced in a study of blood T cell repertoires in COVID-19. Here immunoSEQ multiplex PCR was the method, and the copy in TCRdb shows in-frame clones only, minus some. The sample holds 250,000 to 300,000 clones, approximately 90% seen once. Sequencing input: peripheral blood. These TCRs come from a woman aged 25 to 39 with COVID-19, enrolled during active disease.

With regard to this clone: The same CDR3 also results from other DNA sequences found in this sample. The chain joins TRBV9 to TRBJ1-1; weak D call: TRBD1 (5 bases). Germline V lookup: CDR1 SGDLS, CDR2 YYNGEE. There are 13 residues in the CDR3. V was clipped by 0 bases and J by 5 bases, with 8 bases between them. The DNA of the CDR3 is TGTGCCAGCAGCGTAGATAGGGGAACTGAAGCTTTCTTT. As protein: CASSVDRGTEAFF.

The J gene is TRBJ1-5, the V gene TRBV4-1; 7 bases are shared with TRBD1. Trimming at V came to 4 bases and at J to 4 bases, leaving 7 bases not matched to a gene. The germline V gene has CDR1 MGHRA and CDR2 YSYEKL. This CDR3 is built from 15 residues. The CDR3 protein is CASSRTGEGNQPQHF. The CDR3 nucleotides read TGCGCCAGCAGCCGTACAGGGGAAGGAAATCAGCCCCAGCATTTT.

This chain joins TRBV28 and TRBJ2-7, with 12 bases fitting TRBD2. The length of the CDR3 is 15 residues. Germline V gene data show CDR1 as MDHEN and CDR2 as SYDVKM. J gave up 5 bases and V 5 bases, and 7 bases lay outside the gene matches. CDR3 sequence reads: CASSRLAGAPHEQYF. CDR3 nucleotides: TGTGCCAGCAGTCGACTAGCGGGAGCCCCCCACGAGCAGTACTTC.